The present entry profiles one T cell receptor (beta chain) with its context. Its recognized antigen is unknown. No base-level quality is on record; no much larger clone is a single base apart. CDR1 and CDR2, looked up from the germline V gene (reference sequence), are LNHDA and SQIVND. The CDR3 has 14 amino acids, counting the end cysteine and phenylalanine. Only the CDR3 portion is preserved as DNA: 42 bases, with reading frame beginning at the first base. Trimming costs V 4 bases and J 4 bases, and their ends lie 14 bases apart. TCRbeta CDR3 regions were amplified from genomic DNA using the immunoSEQ Assay, a bias-controlled multiplex PCR. Per the original workflow: Nucleated cell counts per sample were estimated from amplification of reference gene primers within the assay. To quantify the absolute abundance of each unique TCRbeta CDR3 rearrangement, sequence reads were collapsed and filtered. Productive Simpson clonality was computed per sample as the square root of Simpson's diversity index over productive rearrangements. Held by TCRdb, this immuneACCESS table contains in-frame sequences only and omits some clones. Under half of the omission traces to an unresolved V gene where checked; the cause of the rest is unknown. The DNA gave D and trimming, while V, J and clone size come from that table. For this sample there are roughly 200,000 clones; about nine tenths appear just once. Around 1.6% of the sample is held by the ten biggest clonotypes.

This entry belongs to a study of blood T cell repertoires in COVID-19 (dated by TCRdb to about 2020). With regard to the full study: Samples covering the acute and convalescent phases of COVID-19 were provided by collaborators in the United States, Italy and Spain. The material from the prospective study consisted of cDNA or gDNA derived from T cells, B-cell-depleted T cells, or PBMCs. Subjects who had been exposed to COVID-19, were actively infected with it, or had recovered from it provided the deeply sampled blood TCRbeta repertoires that made up the dataset. The repertoires were released in a freely available public database intended as a resource for research on the immune response to SARS-CoV-2. The samples were drawn from two sources: the first 160 participants of the ongoing ImmuneRACE study, and 950 to 1,500 subjects contributed by 6 global collaborators. Nearly every sample came with metadata listing a de-identified subject ID, COVID-19 status, age in years and sex. Where HLA class I and class II types were available, the types were taken from metadata supplied by the sample provider, not from assay-based typing. The study at large found these results: How much clinical and demographic metadata was included differed by source and by participant, and the metadata was provided uncurated.

Whole blood was collected in K2EDTA tubes by collaborating institutions according to the institutions' own protocols. For TCRbeta analysis, collaborators shipped samples as frozen whole blood, isolated PBMCs, or DNA extracted from either of those sample types. The specimen sequenced was peripheral blood. The sequence derives from a man younger than 35 with active or convalescent COVID-19. The chain joins TRBV19 to TRBJ2-7; TRBD1 is possibly the D segment (6 matching bases). The sequenced DNA: TGTGCCAGTAGTAGCCTAGCAGGACAGTACGAGCAGTACTTC. Translated, it gives CASSSLAGQYEQYF.